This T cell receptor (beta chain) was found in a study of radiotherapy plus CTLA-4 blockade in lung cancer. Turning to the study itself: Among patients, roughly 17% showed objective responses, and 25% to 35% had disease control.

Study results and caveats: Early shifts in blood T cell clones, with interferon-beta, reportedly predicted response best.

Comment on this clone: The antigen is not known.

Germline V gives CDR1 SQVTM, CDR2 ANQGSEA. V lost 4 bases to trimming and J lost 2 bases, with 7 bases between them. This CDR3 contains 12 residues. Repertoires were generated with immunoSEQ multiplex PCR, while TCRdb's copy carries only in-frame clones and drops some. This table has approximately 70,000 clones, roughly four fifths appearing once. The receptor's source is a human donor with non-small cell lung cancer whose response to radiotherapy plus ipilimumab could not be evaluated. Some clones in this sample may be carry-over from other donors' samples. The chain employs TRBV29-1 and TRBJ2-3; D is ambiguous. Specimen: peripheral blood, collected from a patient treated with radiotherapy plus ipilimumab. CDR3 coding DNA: TGCAGCGTTGTGAGATCCACAGATACGCAGTATTTT. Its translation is CSVVRSTDTQYF.